The 20 T cell receptor beta chains below were found in one sample sequenced in a study of T-cell reconstitution after alpha-beta-depleted transplantation in children. TCRbeta library preparation incorporated unique molecular identifiers. MiXCR, applied by TCRdb to the PCR reads, yields one record per CDR3 protein. The data contain approximately 500,000 distinct CDR3 sequences, over 9.5% of them seen just once; the ten biggest clones take up around 2%. The input for sequencing was PBMCs, taken before TCRalphabeta/CD19-depleted stem cell transplant. The receptor set was obtained from a child aged 2-15 years with inherited bone marrow failure, due to receive a stem cell transplant.

This clonotype showed up just a few times. The chain couples TRBV30 to TRBJ2-7; 8 bases are shared with TRBD1. CDR1 and CDR2 from the germline V gene are GTSNPN and SVGIG (reference sequence). V was clipped by 0 bases and J by 3 bases; unmatched bases: 7. The CDR3 totals 15 residues. CDR3 sequence reads: CAWSVPWTGYYEQYF. The CDR3 DNA follows: TGTGCCTGGAGTGTACCTTGGACAGGGTACTACGAGCAGTACTTC. The entire variable domain, with the rest obtained from reference TRBV30 and TRBJ2-7, is as follows: SQTIHQWPATLVQPVGSPLSLECTVEGTSNPNLYWYRQAAGRGLQLLFYSVGIGQISSEVPQNLSASRPQDRQFILSSKKLLLSDSGFYLCAWSVPWTGYYEQYFGPGTRLTVT.

This clonotype has ten or more counts. The genes are TRBV6-2 or TRBV6-3 and TRBJ2-1, with a tentative D call TRBD2 (5 bases). The length of the CDR3 is 14 residues. The ends were cut back, 0 bases at V and 10 bases at J, with 13 bases in the middle. CDR1 is MNHEY and CDR2 is SVGEGT in the germline V gene. DNA for the CDR3: TGTGCCAGCAGTTACTCACGGGCAGCGGTGGAGCAGTTCTTC. This codes for CASSYSRAAVEQFF.

This clonotype was observed at least ten times. Its ends do not fully match the called genes, so a read error is possible. The chain uses TRBV5-1 and TRBJ2-1, with unresolved D. From germline, CDR1 is SGHRS and CDR2 YFSETQ. The CDR3 sequence is 13 residues long. The CDR3 protein is CASSVDLIGEQFF. The CDR3 coding sequence is TGCGCCAGCAGCGTCGACTTAATAGGCGAGCAGTTTTTC.

Regarding this clonotype: A much larger clonotype is one base distant, so this may be a read error. This rearrangement joins TRBV4-1 to TRBJ2-7, with TRBD1 matching over 8 bases. The CDR3 covers 17 residues. Germline V CDR1 and CDR2: MGHRA, YSYEKL. With 1 base clipped from V and 0 bases from J, the junction kept 8 bases outside the gene matches. The CDR3 loop is CASSQAAGGGSSYEQYF. The CDR3 region has the DNA TGCGCCAGCAGCCAAGCGGCAGGGGGCGGTAGCTCCTACGAGCAGTACTTC.

The chain carries TRBV25-1 and TRBJ2-5; TRBD2 agrees at 8 bases. The V gene's germline CDR1 is MGHDK and CDR2 SYGVNS. This CDR3 is built from 17 residues. Trimming removed 0 bases from V and 5 bases from J; junction bases left unmatched: 11. For the CDR3, the DNA is TGTGCCAGCAGTGAATATCGGGGTCGGGGGGGAGATGAGACCCAGTACTTC. Its translation is CASSEYRGRGGDETQYF. The variable domain in full, with the rest retrieved from reference TRBV25-1 and TRBJ2-5, is EADIYQTPRYLVIGTGKKITLECSQTMGHDKMYWYQQDPGMELHLIHYSYGVNSTEKGDLSSESTVSRIRTEHFPLTLESARPSHTSQYLCASSEYRGRGGDETQYFGPGTRLLVL.

This clonotype was seen ten or more times. V is TRBV4-1 and J is TRBJ2-7; D unresolved. CDR1 is MGHRA and CDR2 is YSYEKL in the germline V gene. Trimming removed 0 bases at V and 1 base at J, with 4 bases between. The CDR3 length is 13 residues. CDR3 nucleotide sequence: TGCGCCAGCAGCCAAGATAGGTCCTACGAGCAGTACTTC. It specifies CASSQDRSYEQYF.

This clonotype showed up just a few times. V is TRBV6-1 and J is TRBJ2-1; maybe TRBD2 (6 bases). The CDR3 contains 16 residues. In germline, CDR1 is MNHNS, CDR2 SASEGT. V gave up 5 bases and J gave up 6 bases, with 20 bases separating them. CDR3 amino acids: CASSSGWNRGSNEQFF. For the CDR3, the DNA is TGTGCCAGCAGTAGCGGCTGGAATCGGGGGTCCAATGAGCAGTTCTTC.

This clonotype was detected many times. The chain uses TRBV20-1 and TRBJ1-5; 8 nucleotides match TRBD1. The CDR3 consists of 12 residues. The V segment lost 7 bases and the J segment 1 base; nucleotides outside the gene matches: 0. Germline V lookup: CDR1 DFQATT, CDR2 SNEGSKA (reference sequence). The CDR3 loop is CSGTGSNQPQHF. CDR3 DNA: TGCAGTGGGACAGGGAGCAATCAGCCCCAGCATTTT.

This clonotype was counted at least ten times. This chain uses TRBV7-9 with TRBJ2-5; 10 bases are shared with TRBD2. Germline-derived CDR1 and CDR2 are SEHNR and FQNEAQ (reference sequence). CDR3 length equals 17 residues. The trim removed 0 bases at V and 0 bases at J, leaving 4 bases unmatched. In DNA, the CDR3 is TGTGCCAGCAGCTTAGCGATTAGCGGGAGGTACCAAGAGACCCAGTACTTC. Translating it yields CASSLAISGRYQETQYF.

The chain recombines TRBV19 with TRBJ2-5; weak D call: TRBD2 (6 bases). This CDR3 region has 15 residues. The V end lost 4 bases, the J end lost 2 bases, and 14 bases lay between the germline ends. CDR1 LNHDA and CDR2 SQIVND come from the germline V gene (reference sequence). CDR3 region: CASSRGTRGQETQYF. The CDR3 nucleotides are TGTGCCAGTAGTAGGGGGACTCGAGGGCAAGAGACCCAGTACTTC.

The chain has TRBV7-6 and TRBJ2-5; weak D call: TRBD1 (7 bases). The V gene's germline CDR1 is SGHVS and CDR2 FNYEAQ. The CDR3 has 15 residues. V shed 5 bases and J shed 1 base, with 14 bases lying between them. In nucleotides, the CDR3 is TGTGCCAGCAGCCCACTCAGGGGGGCCCAAGAGACCCAGTACTTC. Translation gives CASSPLRGAQETQYF.

This clonotype was recorded many times. At one of its ends the junction is not consistent with the germline gene, which may arise from a read error. This chain uses TRBV12-3 or TRBV12-4 with TRBJ2-3; 8 positions agree with TRBD2. This CDR3 is built from 12 residues. Here the CDR3 reads CASSLTGTSKWF. The CDR3 DNA follows: TGTGCCAGCAGTTTAACCGGGACTAGTAAATGGTTT.

This clonotype occurred many times. This sequence joins TRBV5-1 and TRBJ1-3; 11 bases map to TRBD1. The germline gives CDR1 SGHRS, CDR2 YFSETQ. The CDR3 totals 18 residues. Trimming at V came to 4 bases and at J to 0 bases, leaving 9 bases not matched to a gene. CDR3 nucleotides: TGCGCCAGCAGCCCGGACAGGGGGCTTTCGTTCTCTGGAAACACCATATATTTT. Amino acids: CASSPDRGLSFSGNTIYF.

This clonotype was observed a handful of times. J is TRBJ2-2 and V is TRBV29-1; no definite D call. From germline, CDR1 is SQVTM and CDR2 ANQGSEA. The V end was cut by 2 bases, the J end by 6 bases, with 10 bases between. The CDR3 length is 13 residues. DNA of the CDR3: TGCAGCGTTGAAATGGGCAGGCCCGGGGAGCTGTTTTTT. Protein product: CSVEMGRPGELFF.

In regard to this clonotype: This may come from a read error, since a much larger clone is one base off. This rearrangement joins TRBV30 to TRBJ2-2; D unclear. In germline, CDR1 is GTSNPN, CDR2 SVGIG (reference sequence). V shed 5 bases and J shed 7 bases, with 5 bases lying between them. The CDR3 contains 10 residues. The CDR3, as DNA: TGTGCCTGGGCGTTCGGGGAGCTGTTTTTT. This encodes CAWAFGELFF.

In its sample, this clonotype was seen a few times. The chain carries TRBV3-1 and TRBJ1-4; no reliable D call. The CDR3 spans 13 residues. Trimming took 8 bases from V and 4 from J, leaving 11 bases between them. CDR1 LGHDT and CDR2 YNNKEL come from the germline V gene (reference sequence). The CDR3 region is CASEGRGNEKLFF. For the CDR3, the DNA is TGTGCCAGCGAAGGACGGGGTAATGAAAAACTGTTTTTT.

About this clonotype itself: The junction does not match germline at one end; this may be a read error. The V gene is TRBV20-1, the J gene TRBJ1-4; TRBD1 might be the D (5 bases). The CDR3 totals 13 residues. The germline gives CDR1 DFQATT, CDR2 SNEGSKA (reference sequence). The CDR3 here is CSARGQGGEKLIF. CDR3 DNA sequence: TGCAGTGCTAGAGGTCAGGGAGGCGAAAAACTGATTTTT.

Ten or more counts support this clonotype. The CDR3 loop reads CATSTDTYRAQTDEQFF. The CDR3 bases are TGTGCCACCAGCACGGACACTTACCGGGCCCAGACCGATGAGCAGTTCTTC. The chain uses TRBV15 and TRBJ2-1; maybe TRBD1 (5 bases). Per the germline V gene, CDR1 is LNHNV and CDR2 is YYDKDF (reference sequence). V shed 4 bases and J shed 8 bases, with 24 bases lying between them. This CDR3 has 17 residues.

The chain combines TRBV19 with TRBJ1-5, with D possibly TRBD1 on 5 matching bases. This CDR3 spans 15 amino acids. Trimming cost V 3 bases and J 0 bases, with 9 bases left between them. Germline-derived CDR1 and CDR2 are LNHDA and SQIVND (reference sequence). CDR3 nucleotide sequence: TGTGCCAGTAGTATCGCTGACAGTAGCAATCAGCCCCAGCATTTT. Residues: CASSIADSSNQPQHF.

There are a few counts of this clonotype. This rearrangement joins TRBV29-1 to TRBJ2-3; D is perhaps TRBD1 or TRBD2 (6 bases each). The CDR3 contains 15 residues. V lost 2 bases to trimming and J lost 4 bases, with 16 bases between them. Germline V lookup: CDR1 SQVTM, CDR2 ANQGSEA. The CDR3 DNA is TGCAGCGTTGAAAGGGCCGGGGGCGGGGCAGATACGCAGTATTTT. The encoded protein is CSVERAGGGADTQYF.